A single sample gave rise to the 4 T cell receptor beta chains below, sequenced in a study of blood T cell repertoires in COVID-19. Using immunoSEQ multiplex PCR, the repertoire was profiled, and TCRdb retains in-frame clones only, with some absent. The sample yields 200,000 or so clones, roughly 83% seen once. Sequenced: PBMCs or T cells enriched from blood (not recorded which). The receptor set was obtained from a woman aged 40 to 50 with acute COVID-19.

The V gene is TRBV29-1, the J gene TRBJ2-7, with unresolved D. Per the germline V gene, CDR1 is SQVTM and CDR2 is ANQGSEA. V was trimmed by 8 bases and J by 0 bases, leaving 11 bases between them. This CDR3 region has 12 residues. CDR3 region: CSIQTVSYEQYF. In DNA form, the CDR3 reads TGCAGCATACAGACGGTCTCCTACGAGCAGTACTTC.

The chain recombines TRBV5-1 with TRBJ2-5; 7 nucleotides agree with TRBD2. This CDR3 is 15 amino acids long. The J segment lost 3 bases and the V segment lost 0 bases, leaving 5 bases of the junction unmatched. Germline V gene data show CDR1 as SGHRS and CDR2 as YFSETQ. CDR3 residues: CASSLDGRGEETQYF. Written as DNA, the CDR3 is TGCGCCAGCAGCTTGGATGGGAGGGGCGAAGAGACCCAGTACTTC.

The chain employs TRBV28 and TRBJ2-7; D not certain. The CDR3 totals 14 residues. Germline V CDR1 and CDR2: MDHEN, SYDVKM. The V and J ends lost 6 bases and 2 bases respectively, with 14 bases between them. CDR3 DNA sequence: TGTGCCAGCAGGCTCCCCGGGTGGGCCTACGAGCAGTACTTC. It yields the protein CASRLPGWAYEQYF.

The chain employs TRBV19 and TRBJ2-7; D might be TRBD1 (5 bases). V dropped 10 bases and J dropped 5 bases, with 18 bases sitting between them. CDR3 length: 13 amino acids. Germline CDR1 and CDR2: LNHDA and SQIVND (reference sequence). CDR3 amino acids: CATRSGLAHEQYF. The CDR3 nucleotides read TGTGCCACCAGGTCAGGGCTCGCCCACGAGCAGTACTTC.